Given below is one T cell receptor (beta chain) in context. Its antigen remains unidentified. The data originate from a study of neurological immune-mediated disorders. General study findings and limits: None of the CDR3 amino acid sequences found in expanded clones was shared across subjects. This suggests that the TCR-beta repertoires were private in all groups. In HTLV-1-associated myelopathy, TCR clonal expansion was greatest, and in multiple sclerosis it was least, below healthy controls.

Trimming took off 4 bases at V and 8 bases at J, with 14 bases between the two ends. The CDR3 is 13 amino acids. The germline gives CDR1 SGHVS, CDR2 FNYEAQ. The cDNA was produced through 5'RACE with 10-nucleotide random UMIs. TCRdb reprocessed the 5' RACE reads with MiXCR, giving one entry per CDR3 protein. The sample lists tens of thousands of distinct CDR3 sequences; roughly 14% were seen once. The chain is built from TRBV7-6 and TRBJ1-1, with D perhaps TRBD1 (5 bases). Sequenced: PBMCs. The receptor's source is a woman aged 50 to 60 with HTLV-1-associated myelopathy (HAM/TSP). Written as DNA, the CDR3 is TGTGCCAGCAGCTGGCCGCAGGGAGCCGAAGCTTTCTTT. It translates to CASSWPQGAEAFF.